This TCR beta chain was identified during a study of shared clonotypes between healthy human individuals. Partitioning of CD4+ cells yielded a CD45RA+ naive subset and a CD45RA-negative memory subset. Only one count was recorded for this clone. The CDR3 has 15 amino acids. Germline V gene data show CDR1 as SGHRS and CDR2 as YFSETQ. V gave up 0 bases and J gave up 4 bases, with 13 bases separating them. The table came from immunoSEQ multiplex PCR; TCRdb's copy has only in-frame clones and leaves some out. The sample has roughly 2,500,000 clones, 80% to 95% seen once. This chain connects TRBV5-1 to TRBJ2-5, with D possibly being TRBD2 (6 bases). Sequencing was performed on naive CD4+ T cells from PBMCs. Stated subset: CD45RA+ positively selected. The TCR sequence derives from a man between 18 and 29 years old in good health. Some clones in this sample may be carry-over from other donors' samples. CDR3 sequence (DNA): TGCGCCAGCAGCTTGGAAGCCGGAGGGTCAGAGACCCAGTACTTC. This gives the protein CASSLEAGGSETQYF.